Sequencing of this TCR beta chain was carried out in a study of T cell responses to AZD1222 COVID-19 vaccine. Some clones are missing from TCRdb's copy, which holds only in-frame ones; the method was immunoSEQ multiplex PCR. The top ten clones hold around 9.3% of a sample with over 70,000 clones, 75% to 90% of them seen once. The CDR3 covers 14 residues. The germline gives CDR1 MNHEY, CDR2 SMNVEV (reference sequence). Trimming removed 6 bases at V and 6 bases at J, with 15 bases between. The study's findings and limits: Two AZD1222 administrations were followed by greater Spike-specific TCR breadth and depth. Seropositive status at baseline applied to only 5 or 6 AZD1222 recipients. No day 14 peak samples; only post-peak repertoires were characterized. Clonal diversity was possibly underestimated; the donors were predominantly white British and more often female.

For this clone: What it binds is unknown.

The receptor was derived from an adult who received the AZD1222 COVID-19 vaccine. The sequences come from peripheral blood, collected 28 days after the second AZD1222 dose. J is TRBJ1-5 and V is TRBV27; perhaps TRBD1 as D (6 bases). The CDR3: CASRLGGQGQPQHF. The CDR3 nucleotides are TGTGCCAGCAGGCTAGGGGGGCAGGGTCAGCCCCAGCATTTT.